This TCR beta chain derives from a study of beta chain features in type 1 diabetes. Findings and limits, study-wide: Comparison showed that naive, central memory and Treg TCRB repertoires appeared more similar among patients than among healthy donors. TCRB CDR3 length was moderately but significantly reduced in all four CD4+ subsets of Type 1 diabetes patients. Reduced insertions and increased deletions marked VDJ junctions in type 1 diabetes patients.

Expressed TCRB transcripts were sequenced because the entire RNA isolate underwent reverse transcription. Clones were sequenced by immunoSEQ multiplex PCR, and TCRdb holds only the in-frame ones, with some missing. Of approximately 260,000 clones listed, approximately 20% are singletons. About this clone: Its antigen is as yet unknown.

The receptor was derived from a woman aged 40-49 years with type 1 diabetes. The sample comprised naive CD4+ T cells from blood.

The DNA for the CDR3 is TGTGCCAGCAGGTCCGGGACAGGGGGCTCCTACGAGCAGTACTTC. It encodes CASRSGTGGSYEQYF. The rearrangement joins TRBV28 to TRBJ2-7, with 11 bases identical to TRBD1. Germline V gene data show CDR1 as MDHEN and CDR2 as SYDVKM. Germline trimming cut 6 bases from V and 0 bases from J; bases unmatched to any gene: 4. CDR3 length equals 15 residues.